This entry lists 9 T cell receptor beta chains sequenced from one sample in a study of T cells in Graves' hyperthyroidism and ophthalmopathy. The CDR3 regions of TCR beta were amplified from RNA transcripts. The HTBI primer set drove a first-round RT-PCR of the TCR CDR3. TCRdb passed the multiplex PCR reads through MiXCR, listing each CDR3 protein once. Seen here are over 300,000 distinct CDR3 sequences, approximately 15% observed once, and the top ten hold approximately 9.9%. The material sequenced was blood. The receptors were gathered from a woman in her sixties or seventies with Graves' hyperthyroidism.

In this sample, this clonotype turned up many times. This chain links TRBV6-2 or TRBV6-3 with TRBJ1-5; D is unresolved. The length of the CDR3 is 14 residues. The V and J ends lost 0 bases and 7 bases respectively, with 10 bases between them. The germline gives CDR1 MNHEY, CDR2 SVGEGT. The CDR3 DNA follows: TGTGCCAGCAGTTACTCGAGCAGTGAGCAGCCCCAGCATTTT. Encoded protein: CASSYSSSEQPQHF.

The V and J genes are TRBV20-1 and TRBJ2-3; tentative D call: TRBD2 (6 bases). Germline CDR1 reads DFQATT; CDR2 reads SNEGSKA (reference sequence). Trimming removed 2 bases at V and 4 bases at J, with 13 bases between. The CDR3 runs to 14 residues. The CDR3 DNA is TGCAGTGCTAGACCCGGGAGTAGGTCAGATACGCAGTATTTT. It is translated as CSARPGSRSDTQYF.

The chain is built from TRBV30 and TRBJ1-2; possible D gene TRBD1, 6 bases. The V end was cut by 4 bases, the J end by 2 bases, with 11 bases between. The CDR3 extends over 13 amino acids. Germline V lookup: CDR1 GTSNPN, CDR2 SVGIG (reference sequence). The CDR3 bases are TGTGCCTGGACATTAGGACAGAACTATGGCTACACCTTC. Protein: CAWTLGQNYGYTF.

This clonotype was picked up many times. V usage is TRBV7-3 and J usage is TRBJ2-7, with 7 bases lining up with TRBD2. Germline V CDR1 and CDR2: SGHTA, FQGTGA. The CDR3 is 15 amino acids. The J segment lost 3 bases and the V segment lost 3 bases, leaving 8 bases of the junction unmatched. This CDR3 is CASSFFGGRLYEQYF. CDR3 nucleotides: TGTGCCAGCAGCTTCTTCGGGGGGAGACTCTACGAGCAGTACTTC. The complete variable domain, with remaining parts taken from reference TRBV7-3 and TRBJ2-7, reads GAGVSQTPSNKVTEKGKYVELRCDPISGHTALYWYRQSLGQGPEFLIYFQGTGAADDSGLPNDRFFAVRPEGSVSTLKIQRTERGDSAVYLCASSFFGGRLYEQYFGPGTRLTVT.

This clonotype was picked up many times. V and J are TRBV2 and TRBJ1-4; 8 bases are shared with TRBD1. This CDR3 is 15 amino acids long. The V gene's germline CDR1 is SNHLY and CDR2 FYNNEI. Trimming removed 3 bases from V and 5 bases from J; junction bases left unmatched: 5. Here the CDR3 reads CASSEGTGGNEKLFF. As DNA, the CDR3 is TGTGCCAGCAGTGAGGGGACAGGTGGGAATGAAAAACTGTTTTTT.

In this sample, this clonotype turned up many times. The chain joins TRBV6-1 to TRBJ2-3; 10 nucleotides match TRBD2. With V trimmed by 10 bases and J by 2 bases, 6 bases remained unmatched. This CDR3 is 14 amino acids long. Germline values: CDR1 MNHNS, CDR2 SASEGT. In nucleotides, the CDR3 is TGTGCCACTTCTAGCGGGAGCCTCACAGATACGCAGTATTTT. As protein: CATSSGSLTDTQYF.

With respect to this clonotype: A read error may explain this, as a much larger clone is one base away. The chain has TRBV24-1 and TRBJ2-5; 12 bases map to TRBD1. The CDR3 consists of 16 residues. From germline, CDR1 is KGHDR and CDR2 SFDVKD. The V segment lost 4 bases and the J segment 4 bases; nucleotides outside the gene matches: 6. CDR3 amino acids: CATSDRDRGHRETQYF. Written as DNA, the CDR3 is TGTGCCACCAGTGACCGGGACAGGGGGCACCGAGAGACCCAGTACTTC.

This clonotype was counted at least ten times. This sequence joins TRBV28 and TRBJ1-4, with 9 bases fitting TRBD1. With V trimmed by 4 bases and J by 7 bases, 7 bases remained unmatched. The germline CDR1 and CDR2 sequences are MDHEN and SYDVKM. The CDR3 runs to 15 residues. This CDR3 is CASSSGQGRSEKLFF. In nucleotides, the CDR3 is TGTGCCAGCAGTTCAGGACAGGGGAGGAGTGAAAAACTGTTTTTT.

The chain links TRBV12-5 to TRBJ2-2; 9 nucleotides match TRBD1. The ends lost 4 bases at V and 7 bases at J; junction bases unmatched: 7. The CDR3 extends over 15 amino acids. CDR1 LGHNT and CDR2 FRNRAP come from the germline V gene. CDR3 sequence (DNA): TGTGCTAGTGGTTCCCGGACAGGGGAGGGCGGGGAGCTGTTTTTT. It codes for CASGSRTGEGGELFF.